One and the same sample provided the 17 T cell receptor beta chains below, sequenced in a study of blood T cells in healthy people across ages. Through a sample-barcoded 5' primer and a J-beta primer mix, a second PCR was run for roughly 6 to 11 cycles. MiXCR was run by TCRdb on the 5' RACE reads, yielding one entry per CDR3 protein. This table has under 850,000 distinct CDR3 sequences, around 36% appearing once. Input material: blood. Receptor source: a man between 18 and 35 years old in good health.

This clonotype was detected only a few times. The chain has TRBV15 and TRBJ2-3, with 7 bases identical to TRBD1. From germline, CDR1 is LNHNV and CDR2 YYDKDF (reference sequence). J lost 3 bases, V lost 5 bases, and 11 bases had no gene match. This CDR3 has 16 amino acids. In DNA form, the CDR3 reads TGTGCCACCAGCTCCGGCCACGGGACAGATACAGATACGCAGTATTTT. It is translated as CATSSGHGTDTDTQYF.

V usage is TRBV29-1 and J usage is TRBJ2-1, with 14 nucleotides matching TRBD2. With 8 bases clipped from V and 6 bases from J, the junction kept 18 bases outside the gene matches. The CDR3 has 18 residues. Germline CDR1 is SQVTM and CDR2 is ANQGSEA. CDR3 bases: TGCAGCTCCCTGACTAGCGGGGGGGATGCGGCAATCGTCAATGAGCAGTTCTTC. Translated: CSSLTSGGDAAIVNEQFF.

This clonotype has a handful of counts. This chain joins TRBV4-2 and TRBJ2-3, with 7 bases fitting TRBD1. The V gene's germline CDR1 is LGHNA and CDR2 YNFKEQ. This CDR3 is 14 amino acids long. V was pared by 4 bases and J by 4 bases, with 5 bases of the junction left unmatched. The CDR3 spells CASSRQGSPDTQYF. CDR3 bases: TGTGCCAGCAGCCGACAGGGTTCACCAGATACGCAGTATTTT.

The table lists this clonotype with a few counts. This sequence joins TRBV2 and TRBJ1-4; D gene ambiguous. Germline lookup yields CDR1 SNHLY and CDR2 FYNNEI. V lost 3 bases to trimming and J lost 7 bases, with 3 bases between them. The CDR3 is made up of 11 amino acids. CDR3 DNA: TGTGCCAGCAGTGATTTTGAAAAACTGTTTTTT. Amino acid sequence: CASSDFEKLFF.

This clonotype was recorded at least ten times. The V and J genes are TRBV12-3 or TRBV12-4 and TRBJ2-5; D ambiguous. The V end was cut by 5 bases, the J end by 11 bases, with 15 bases between. The CDR3 is 12 residues long. The CDR3 coding sequence is TGTGCCAGCAGTCAGATTAACAATGAGCAGTACTTC. Its protein product is CASSQINNEQYF.

In this sample, this clonotype turned up many times. The V gene is TRBV7-2, the J gene TRBJ2-3; the D gene is possibly TRBD1 (6 bases). Germline loops: CDR1 SGHTA, CDR2 FQGNSA. Trimming pared 1 base from V and 5 bases from J, leaving 16 bases between. This CDR3 comprises 16 residues. CDR3 coding DNA: TGTGCCAGCAGCTTAGACATCGGTCAGGGGCAAGATACGCAGTATTTT. It yields the protein CASSLDIGQGQDTQYF.

J is TRBJ2-2 and V is TRBV11-1, with D unclear. CDR3 size: 15 residues. The V gene lost 5 bases and the J gene lost 0 bases, with 10 bases spanning the gap. The germline V gene encodes CDR1 SGHAT and CDR2 FQDESV (reference sequence). This CDR3 reads CASSLNSPNTGELFF. DNA for the CDR3: TGTGCCAGCAGCCTTAATTCACCGAACACCGGGGAGCTGTTTTTT.

The CDR3 DNA sequence: TGCAGTGCTCCTGGGACAGGAAACATTCAGTACTTC. Translated: CSAPGTGNIQYF. J is TRBJ2-4 and V is TRBV20-1; 8 bases fit TRBD1. CDR1 is DFQATT, CDR2 SNEGSKA, per germline (reference sequence). This CDR3 has 12 amino acids. The junction had 3 bases not matched to a gene; V was cut back by 5 bases and J by 6 bases.

On this clonotype: Given a much more abundant clone one base away, this may be a read error. The chain combines TRBV7-9 with TRBJ2-5, with 8 bases matching TRBD1. Germline values: CDR1 SEHNR, CDR2 FQNEAQ (reference sequence). The CDR3 covers 14 residues. With 4 bases clipped from V and 11 bases from J, the junction kept 12 bases outside the gene matches. The CDR3 DNA sequence: TGTGCCAGCAGCTCACAGGGGGAAGGTGGTGAGCAGTACTTC. It codes for CASSSQGEGGEQYF.

The CDR3 is CASSLAYSRIIMNTEAFF. The CDR3 DNA is TGTGCCAGCAGCTTAGCGTACAGCCGAATAATCATGAACACTGAAGCTTTCTTT. The V gene is TRBV7-2, the J gene TRBJ1-1; D is undetermined. Germline assignment: CDR1 SGHTA and CDR2 FQGNSA. CDR3 length: 18 amino acids. V dropped 0 bases and J dropped 0 bases, with 17 bases sitting between them.

About this clonotype: A clone one base away is much larger, so this may be a read error. J is TRBJ2-7 and V is TRBV20-1; 10 nucleotides match TRBD1. The CDR3 runs to 13 residues. Germline loops: CDR1 DFQATT, CDR2 SNEGSKA (reference sequence). With 8 bases clipped from V and 7 bases from J, the junction kept 11 bases outside the gene matches. In DNA, the CDR3 is TGCAGTCGTCGGACAGGGGGGGACAATGAGCAGTACTTC. Translated, it gives CSRRTGGDNEQYF.

This clonotype was observed at least ten times. This rearrangement joins TRBV28 to TRBJ2-5; possible D gene TRBD2, 6 bases. Germline V gene sequence: CDR1 MDHEN, CDR2 SYDVKM. V was cut by 7 bases and J by 5 bases, with 20 bases left in between. The CDR3 consists of 15 residues. The CDR3 spells CASTPSGARGETQYF. The CDR3 DNA follows: TGTGCCAGCACCCCCTCGGGAGCCCGAGGGGAGACCCAGTACTTC.

The J gene is TRBJ1-2, the V gene TRBV7-2; D may be TRBD1 (5 bases). V gave up 5 bases and J gave up 5 bases, with 18 bases separating them. Germline V gene data show CDR1 as SGHTA and CDR2 as FQGNSA. The CDR3 consists of 15 residues. CDR3 sequence (DNA): TGTGCCAGCAGCCCCCGGGACGGATACGCGTATGGCTACACCTTC. Encoded protein: CASSPRDGYAYGYTF.

The table lists this clonotype with a few counts. The V and J genes are TRBV6-6 and TRBJ2-7, with TRBD2 matching 11 bases. The germline V gene encodes CDR1 MNHNY and CDR2 SVGAGI (reference sequence). The CDR3 length is 15 residues. Trimming removed 6 bases from V and 3 bases from J; junction bases left unmatched: 7. The CDR3 loop reads CASSRGTSGFYEQYF. CDR3 sequence (DNA): TGTGCCAGCAGCCGCGGGACTAGCGGTTTCTACGAGCAGTACTTC.

A word on this clonotype: A much larger clonotype is one base distant, so this may be a read error. The chain joins TRBV20-1 to TRBJ2-7; TRBD1 agrees at 7 bases. Matching the DNA end better, TRBJ2-5 makes the J call doubtful. This CDR3 spans 14 amino acids. Germline loops: CDR1 DFQATT, CDR2 SNEGSKA (reference sequence). The CDR3 bases are TGCAGTGCTGGATCCCCGACAGGGAAGGAGACCCAGTACTTC. As protein: CSAGSPTGKETQYF.

This clonotype was observed at least ten times. The chain uses TRBV13 and TRBJ2-7, with 7 bases that match TRBD1. The germline CDR1 and CDR2 sequences are PRHDT and FYEKMQ (reference sequence). Trimming removed 5 bases from V and 3 bases from J; junction bases left unmatched: 7. The length of the CDR3 is 14 residues. CDR3 protein: CASSPRGQNYEQYF. The CDR3 DNA reads TGTGCCAGCAGCCCAAGGGGGCAAAACTACGAGCAGTACTTC.

This rearrangement joins TRBV5-1 to TRBJ1-1; D possibly corresponds to TRBD1 (6 bases). V gave up 4 bases and J gave up 14 bases, with 21 bases separating them. This CDR3 contains 13 residues. Germline V gives CDR1 SGHRS, CDR2 YFSETQ. Here the CDR3 DNA reads TGCGCCAGCAGCCGAACATTGACAGGCGGGATCTTCTTT. It codes for CASSRTLTGGIFF.